This TCR beta chain came from a study of CD8+ T cells in alopecia areata. In the study overall: Patients given treatment had severity scored by the percentage of scalp area affected.

The treatment was: oral pan-JAK inhibitor, 5-10 mg twice daily. As part of sample collection, lesional scalp punch biopsies and peripheral blood were taken from alopecia areata patients. Trimming left V 2 bases short and J 4 bases short, with 14 bases between. CDR1 and CDR2 (germline): SQVTM, ANQGSEA. The CDR3 is 14 amino acids. Study-wide points: Any link of baseline CD8+ expansion to response, resting on one nonresponder, remains uncertain. An increase in clonality over normal scalp was evident in lesional scalp, especially alopecia totalis/universalis.

Reverse transcribed after extraction, RNA yielded cDNA as the sequencing template. Only in-frame clones appear in the TCRdb table, and some are missing; sequencing was by immunoSEQ multiplex PCR. The sample includes roughly 120,000 clones, approximately 51% seen only once; the top ten take approximately 3.1%. A word on this clone: Its antigen is not known.

V and J are TRBV29-1 and TRBJ1-1, with TRBD1 as a possible D gene (6 bases). The sequence came from a human donor with alopecia areata. The sample in question was CD4+ T cells sorted from blood, obtained at week 24, from a patient treated with tofacitinib. CDR3 residues: CSVEPGGRGTEAFF. The CDR3, as DNA: TGCAGCGTTGAACCCGGGGGGCGAGGCACTGAAGCTTTCTTT. Complete variable domain (other parts from reference TRBV29-1 and TRBJ1-1): SAVISQKPSRDICQRGTSLTIQCQVDSQVTMMFWYRQQPGQSLTLIATANQGSEATYESGFVIDKFPISRPNLTFSTLTVSNMSPEDSSIYLCSVEPGGRGTEAFFGQGTRLTVV.